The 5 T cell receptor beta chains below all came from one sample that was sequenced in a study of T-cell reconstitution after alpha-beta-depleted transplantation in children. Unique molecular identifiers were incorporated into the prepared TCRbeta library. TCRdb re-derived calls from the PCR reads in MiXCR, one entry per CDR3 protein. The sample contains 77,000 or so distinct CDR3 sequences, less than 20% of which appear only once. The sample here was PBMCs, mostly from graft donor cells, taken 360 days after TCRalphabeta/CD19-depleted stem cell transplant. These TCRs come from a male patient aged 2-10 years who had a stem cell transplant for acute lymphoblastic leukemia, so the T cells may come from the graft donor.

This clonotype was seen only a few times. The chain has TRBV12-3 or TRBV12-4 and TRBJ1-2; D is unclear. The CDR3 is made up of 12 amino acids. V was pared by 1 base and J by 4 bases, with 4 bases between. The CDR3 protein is CASSLVGYGYTF. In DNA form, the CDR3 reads TGTGCCAGCAGTTTAGTCGGCTATGGCTACACCTTC.

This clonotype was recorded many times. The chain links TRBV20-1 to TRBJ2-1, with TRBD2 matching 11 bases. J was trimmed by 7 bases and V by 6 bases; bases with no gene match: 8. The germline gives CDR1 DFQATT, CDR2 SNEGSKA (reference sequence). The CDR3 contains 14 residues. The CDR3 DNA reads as TGCAGTGCGCAACTAGCGGGAGAGGGGAATGAGCAGTTCTTC. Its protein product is CSAQLAGEGNEQFF.

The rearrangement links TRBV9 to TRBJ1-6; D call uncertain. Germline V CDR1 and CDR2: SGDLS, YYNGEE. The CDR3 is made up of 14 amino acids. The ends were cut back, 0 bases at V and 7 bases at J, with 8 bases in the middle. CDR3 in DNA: TGTGCCAGCAGCGTAGCTTTTGGGAATTCACCCCTCCACTTT. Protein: CASSVAFGNSPLHF.

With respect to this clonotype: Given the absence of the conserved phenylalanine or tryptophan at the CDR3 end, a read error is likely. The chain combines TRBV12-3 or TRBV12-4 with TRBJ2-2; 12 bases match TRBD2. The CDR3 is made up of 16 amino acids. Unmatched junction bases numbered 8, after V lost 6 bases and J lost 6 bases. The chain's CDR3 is CASRPRLAGEAGELFL. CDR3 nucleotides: TGTGCCAGCAGACCTAGACTAGCGGGAGAGGCCGGGGAGCTGTTTCTT.

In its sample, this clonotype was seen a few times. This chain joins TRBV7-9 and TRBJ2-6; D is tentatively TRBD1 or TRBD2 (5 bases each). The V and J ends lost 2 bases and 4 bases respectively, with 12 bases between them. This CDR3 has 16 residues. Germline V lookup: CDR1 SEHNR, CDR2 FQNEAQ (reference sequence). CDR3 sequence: CASSLQGGRGANVLTF. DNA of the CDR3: TGTGCCAGCAGCTTACAGGGCGGGCGCGGGGCCAACGTCCTGACTTTC.